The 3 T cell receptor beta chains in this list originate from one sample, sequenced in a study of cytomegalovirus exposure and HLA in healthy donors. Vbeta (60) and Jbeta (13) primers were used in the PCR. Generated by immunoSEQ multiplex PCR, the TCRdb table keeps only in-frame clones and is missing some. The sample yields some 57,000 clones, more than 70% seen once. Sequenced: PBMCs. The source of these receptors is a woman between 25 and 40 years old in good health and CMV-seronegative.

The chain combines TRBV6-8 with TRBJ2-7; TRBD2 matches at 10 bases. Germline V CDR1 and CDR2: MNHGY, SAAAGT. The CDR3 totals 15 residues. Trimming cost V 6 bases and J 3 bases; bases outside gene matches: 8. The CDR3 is CASSIRTSGFYEQYF. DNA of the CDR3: TGTGCCAGCAGCATCAGGACTAGCGGATTCTACGAGCAGTACTTC.

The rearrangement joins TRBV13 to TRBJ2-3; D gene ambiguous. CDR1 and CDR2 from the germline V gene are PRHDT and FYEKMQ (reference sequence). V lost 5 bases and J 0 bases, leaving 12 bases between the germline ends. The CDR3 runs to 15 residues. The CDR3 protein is CASSPGSPSTDTQYF. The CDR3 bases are TGTGCCAGCAGCCCCGGGTCCCCAAGCACAGATACGCAGTATTTT. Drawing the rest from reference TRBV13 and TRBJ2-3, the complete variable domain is AAGVIQSPRHLIKEKRETATLKCYPIPRHDTVYWYQQGPGQDPQFLISFYEKMQSDKGSIPDRFSAQQFSDYHSELNMSSLELGDSALYFCASSPGSPSTDTQYFGPGTRLTVL.

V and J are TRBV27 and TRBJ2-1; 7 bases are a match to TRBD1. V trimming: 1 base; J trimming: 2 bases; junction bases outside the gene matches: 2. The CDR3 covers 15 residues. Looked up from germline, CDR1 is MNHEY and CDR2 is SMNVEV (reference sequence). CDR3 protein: CASSLWDRAYNEQFF. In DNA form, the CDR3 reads TGTGCCAGCAGTTTATGGGACAGAGCCTACAATGAGCAGTTCTTC.